Shown below are 4 T cell receptor beta chains from a single sample sequenced in a study of shared clonotypes between healthy human individuals. Clones were sequenced by immunoSEQ multiplex PCR, and TCRdb holds only the in-frame ones, with some missing. The data contain approximately 530,000 clones, 90% to 97% of them singletons. Sequenced material: naive CD4+ T cells sorted from blood. The subset here: CD45RA+ positively selected. These receptors all come from a woman in her thirties in good health.

This chain joins TRBV28 and TRBJ1-5; a weak D match, TRBD1 (6 bases). The V and J ends lost 1 base and 2 bases respectively, with 12 bases between them. CDR3 length equals 16 residues. Germline lookup yields CDR1 MDHEN and CDR2 SYDVKM. The chain's CDR3 is CASSLYGRGGNQPQHF. The CDR3, as DNA: TGTGCCAGCAGTTTATACGGCAGGGGAGGCAATCAGCCCCAGCATTTT. Variable domain in full (rest from reference TRBV28 and TRBJ1-5): DVKVTQSSRYLVKRTGEKVFLECVQDMDHENMFWYRQDPGLGLRLIYFSYDVKMKEKGDIPEGYSVSREKKERFSLILESASTNQTSMYLCASSLYGRGGNQPQHFGDGTRLSIL.

The chain uses TRBV2 and TRBJ1-1; D might be TRBD1 (5 bases). The CDR3 consists of 13 residues. The V end lost 6 bases, the J end lost 1 base, and 9 bases lay between the germline ends. The germline V gene encodes CDR1 SNHLY and CDR2 FYNNEI. The CDR3 protein is CASRQETNTEAFF. CDR3 coding DNA: TGTGCCAGCAGACAGGAGACGAACACTGAAGCTTTCTTT. Full variable domain (rest looked up from reference TRBV2 and TRBJ1-1): EPEVTQTPSHQVTQMGQEVILRCVPISNHLYFYWYRQILGQKVEFLVSFYNNEISEKSEIFDDQFSVERPDGSNFTLKIRSTKLEDSAMYFCASRQETNTEAFFGQGTRLTVV.

As to this clone: The sample holds other DNA sequences that translate to the same CDR3. The CDR3 bases are TGTGCCAGCTCACCAGGCGGCGGCTACACCTTC. It codes for CASSPGGGYTF. The J gene is TRBJ1-2, the V gene TRBV18; D is unresolved. The V end was cut by 2 bases, the J end by 8 bases, with 6 bases between. Germline-derived CDR1 and CDR2 are KGHSH and LQKENI. CDR3 length: 11 amino acids. Full variable domain (outside the CDR3, taken from reference TRBV18 and TRBJ1-2): NAGVMQNPRHLVRRRGQEARLRCSPMKGHSHVYWYRQLPEEGLKFMVYLQKENIIDESGMPKERFSAEFPKEGPSILRIQQVVRGDSAAYFCASSPGGGYTFGSGTRLTVV.

This chain uses TRBV6-5 with TRBJ1-2; D unclear. Germline V gene lookup returns CDR1 MNHEY and CDR2 SVGAGI. With 8 bases removed from V and 3 bases from J, the gap between germline ends came to 13 bases. The CDR3 is 13 amino acids. The CDR3 nucleotides are TGTGCCAGCGGCTTGAAGGTGGACTATGGCTACACCTTC. It codes for CASGLKVDYGYTF.